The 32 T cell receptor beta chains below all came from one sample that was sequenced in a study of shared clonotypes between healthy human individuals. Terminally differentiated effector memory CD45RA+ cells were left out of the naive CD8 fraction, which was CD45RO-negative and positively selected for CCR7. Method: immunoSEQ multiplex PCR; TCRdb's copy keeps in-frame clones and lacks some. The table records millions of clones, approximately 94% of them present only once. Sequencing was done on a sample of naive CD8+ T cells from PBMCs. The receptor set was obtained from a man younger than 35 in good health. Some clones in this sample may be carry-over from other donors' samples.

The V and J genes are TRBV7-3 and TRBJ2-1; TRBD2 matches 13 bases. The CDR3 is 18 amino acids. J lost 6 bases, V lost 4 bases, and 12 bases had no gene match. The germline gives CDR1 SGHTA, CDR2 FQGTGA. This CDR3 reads CASSSTSGRVPDLNEQFF. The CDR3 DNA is TGTGCCAGCAGCTCCACTAGCGGGAGGGTACCCGACCTCAATGAGCAGTTCTTC.

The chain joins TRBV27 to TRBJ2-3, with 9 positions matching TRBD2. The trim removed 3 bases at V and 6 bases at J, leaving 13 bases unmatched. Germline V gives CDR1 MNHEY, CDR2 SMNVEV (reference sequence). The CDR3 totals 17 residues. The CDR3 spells CASSFSLGGREWDTQYF. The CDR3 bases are TGTGCCAGCAGTTTCTCTCTCGGCGGGAGGGAATGGGATACGCAGTATTTT.

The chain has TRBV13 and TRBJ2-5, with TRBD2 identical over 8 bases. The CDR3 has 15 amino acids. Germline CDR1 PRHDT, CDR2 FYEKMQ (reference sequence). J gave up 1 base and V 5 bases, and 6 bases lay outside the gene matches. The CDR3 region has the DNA TGTGCCAGCAGCGCGACCGGGACTAGCCAAGAGACCCAGTACTTC. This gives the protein CASSATGTSQETQYF. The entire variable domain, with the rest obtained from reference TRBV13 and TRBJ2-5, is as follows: AAGVIQSPRHLIKEKRETATLKCYPIPRHDTVYWYQQGPGQDPQFLISFYEKMQSDKGSIPDRFSAQQFSDYHSELNMSSLELGDSALYFCASSATGTSQETQYFGPGTRLLVL.

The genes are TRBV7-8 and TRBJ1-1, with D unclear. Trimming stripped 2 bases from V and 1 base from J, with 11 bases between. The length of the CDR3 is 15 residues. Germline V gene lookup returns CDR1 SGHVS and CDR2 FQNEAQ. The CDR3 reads CASSLLPGTNTEAFF. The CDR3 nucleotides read TGTGCCAGCAGCTTACTTCCAGGAACGAACACTGAAGCTTTCTTT.

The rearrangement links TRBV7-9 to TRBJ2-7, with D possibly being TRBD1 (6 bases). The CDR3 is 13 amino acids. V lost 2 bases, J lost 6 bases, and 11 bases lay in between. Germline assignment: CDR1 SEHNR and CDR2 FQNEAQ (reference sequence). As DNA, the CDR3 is TGTGCCAGCAGCTTATGGGACAAAGTCGAGCAGTACTTC. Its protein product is CASSLWDKVEQYF.

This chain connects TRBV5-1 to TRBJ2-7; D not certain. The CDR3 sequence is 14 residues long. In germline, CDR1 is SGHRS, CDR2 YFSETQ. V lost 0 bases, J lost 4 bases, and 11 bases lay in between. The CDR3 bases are TGCGCCAGCAGCTTGGCCTCGGGTAAATACGAGCAGTACTTC. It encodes CASSLASGKYEQYF.

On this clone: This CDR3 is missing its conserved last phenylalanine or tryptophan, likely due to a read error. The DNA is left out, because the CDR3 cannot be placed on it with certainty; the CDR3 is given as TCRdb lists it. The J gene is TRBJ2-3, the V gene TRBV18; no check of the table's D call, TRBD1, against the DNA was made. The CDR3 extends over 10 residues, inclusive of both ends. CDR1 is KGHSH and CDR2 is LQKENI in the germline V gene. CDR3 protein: CASSLPSLPG.

Here the CDR3 DNA reads TGCGCCAGCGGTCCCGGGGCGCCCGCCTACGAGCAGTACTTC. Its protein product is CASGPGAPAYEQYF. The chain links TRBV10-1 to TRBJ2-7, with D tentatively TRBD1 or TRBD2 (5 bases each). Looked up from germline, CDR1 is WNHNN and CDR2 is SYGVQD (reference sequence). V was pared by 8 bases and J by 2 bases, with 16 bases between. This CDR3 has 14 residues.

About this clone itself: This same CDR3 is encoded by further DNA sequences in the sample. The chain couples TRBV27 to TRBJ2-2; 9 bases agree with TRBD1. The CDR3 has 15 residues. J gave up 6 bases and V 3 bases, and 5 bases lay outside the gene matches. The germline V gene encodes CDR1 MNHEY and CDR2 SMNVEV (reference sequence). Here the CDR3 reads CASSLGTGYPGELFF. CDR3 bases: TGTGCCAGCAGTTTGGGGACAGGGTACCCCGGGGAGCTGTTTTTT.

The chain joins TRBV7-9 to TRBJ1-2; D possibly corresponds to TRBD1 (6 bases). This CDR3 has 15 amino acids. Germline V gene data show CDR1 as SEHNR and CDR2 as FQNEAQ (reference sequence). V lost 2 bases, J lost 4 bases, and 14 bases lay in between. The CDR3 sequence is CASSLNPGDIYGYTF. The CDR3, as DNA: TGTGCCAGCAGCTTAAACCCAGGGGACATCTATGGCTACACCTTC. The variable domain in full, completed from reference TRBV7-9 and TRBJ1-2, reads DTGVSQNPRHKITKRGQNVTFRCDPISEHNRLYWYRQTLGQGPEFLTYFQNEAQLEKSRLLSDRFSAERPKGSFSTLEIQRTEQGDSAMYLCASSLNPGDIYGYTFGSGTRLTVV.

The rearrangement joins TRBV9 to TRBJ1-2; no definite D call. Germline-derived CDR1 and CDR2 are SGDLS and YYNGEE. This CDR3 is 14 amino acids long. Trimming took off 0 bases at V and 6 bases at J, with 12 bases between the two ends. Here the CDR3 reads CASSVDGSWHGYTF. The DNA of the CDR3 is TGTGCCAGCAGCGTAGACGGAAGTTGGCATGGCTACACCTTC.

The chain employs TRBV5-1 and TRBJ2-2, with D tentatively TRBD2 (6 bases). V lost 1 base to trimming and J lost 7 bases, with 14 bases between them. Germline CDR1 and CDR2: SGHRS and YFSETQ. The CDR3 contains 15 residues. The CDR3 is CASSLSGDRDGELFF. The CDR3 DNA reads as TGCGCCAGCAGCTTGTCGGGGGACCGGGACGGGGAGCTGTTTTTT.

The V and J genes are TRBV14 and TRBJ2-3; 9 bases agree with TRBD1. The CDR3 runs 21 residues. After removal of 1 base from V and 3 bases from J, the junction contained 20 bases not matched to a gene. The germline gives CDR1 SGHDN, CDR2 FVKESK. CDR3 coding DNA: TGTGCCAGCAGCCAAGTCCCTGAACCAAGACCGGGACAGGGATGGACAGATACGCAGTATTTT. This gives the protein CASSQVPEPRPGQGWTDTQYF.

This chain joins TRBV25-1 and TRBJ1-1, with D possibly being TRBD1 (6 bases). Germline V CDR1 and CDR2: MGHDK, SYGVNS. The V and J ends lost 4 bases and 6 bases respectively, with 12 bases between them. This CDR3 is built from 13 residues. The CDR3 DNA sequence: TGTGCCAGCAGTGGGCAAACAGGGCCTGAAGCTTTCTTT. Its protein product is CASSGQTGPEAFF. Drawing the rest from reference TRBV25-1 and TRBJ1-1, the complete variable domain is EADIYQTPRYLVIGTGKKITLECSQTMGHDKMYWYQQDPGMELHLIHYSYGVNSTEKGDLSSESTVSRIRTEHFPLTLESARPSHTSQYLCASSGQTGPEAFFGQGTRLTVV.

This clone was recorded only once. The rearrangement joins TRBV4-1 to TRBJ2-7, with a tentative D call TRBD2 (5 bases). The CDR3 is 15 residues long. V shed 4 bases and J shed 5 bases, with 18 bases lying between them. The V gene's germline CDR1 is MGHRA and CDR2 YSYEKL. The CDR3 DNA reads TGCGCCAGCAGCCGGCGCGGGCCACCCCTCCACGAGCAGTACTTC. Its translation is CASSRRGPPLHEQYF.

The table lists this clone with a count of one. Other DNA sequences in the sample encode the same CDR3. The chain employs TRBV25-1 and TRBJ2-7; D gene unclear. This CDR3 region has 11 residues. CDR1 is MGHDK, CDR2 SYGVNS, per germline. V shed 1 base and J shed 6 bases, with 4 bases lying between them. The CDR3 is CASSEWSEQYF. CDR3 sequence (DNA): TGTGCCAGCAGTGAATGGTCCGAGCAGTACTTC.

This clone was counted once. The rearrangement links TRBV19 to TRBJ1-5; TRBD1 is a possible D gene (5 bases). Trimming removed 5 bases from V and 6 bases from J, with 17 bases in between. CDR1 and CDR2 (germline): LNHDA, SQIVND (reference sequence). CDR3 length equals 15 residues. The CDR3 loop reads CASSPAAGSSQPQHF. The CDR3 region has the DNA TGTGCCAGTAGTCCTGCGGCAGGGTCTTCTCAGCCCCAGCATTTT.

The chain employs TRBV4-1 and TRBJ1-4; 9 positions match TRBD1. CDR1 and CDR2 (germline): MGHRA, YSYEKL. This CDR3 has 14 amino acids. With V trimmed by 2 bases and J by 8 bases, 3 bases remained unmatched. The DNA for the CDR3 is TGCGCCAGCAGCCAACCCGGGACAGGGGAAAAACTGTTTTTT. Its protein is CASSQPGTGEKLFF.

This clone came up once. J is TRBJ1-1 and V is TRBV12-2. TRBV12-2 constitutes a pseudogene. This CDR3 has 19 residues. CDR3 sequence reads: CASRLVGWVSGILVTEAFF. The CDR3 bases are TGTGCAAGTCGCTTAGTGGGGTGGGTGTCAGGAATACTCGTCACTGAAGCTTTCTTT.

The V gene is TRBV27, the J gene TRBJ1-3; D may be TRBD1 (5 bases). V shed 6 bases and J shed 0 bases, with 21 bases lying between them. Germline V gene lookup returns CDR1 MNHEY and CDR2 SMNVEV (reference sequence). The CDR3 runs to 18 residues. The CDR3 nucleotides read TGTGCCAGCAGCCGGAGACAGAACCAGTTCCGCTCTGGAAACACCATATATTTT. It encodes CASSRRQNQFRSGNTIYF.

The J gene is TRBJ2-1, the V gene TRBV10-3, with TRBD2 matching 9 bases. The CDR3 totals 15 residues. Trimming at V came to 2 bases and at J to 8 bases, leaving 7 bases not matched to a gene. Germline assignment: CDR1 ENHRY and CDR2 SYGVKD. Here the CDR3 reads CAISEGSGRLDEQFF. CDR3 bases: TGTGCCATCAGTGAGGGAAGCGGGAGGTTGGATGAGCAGTTCTTC.

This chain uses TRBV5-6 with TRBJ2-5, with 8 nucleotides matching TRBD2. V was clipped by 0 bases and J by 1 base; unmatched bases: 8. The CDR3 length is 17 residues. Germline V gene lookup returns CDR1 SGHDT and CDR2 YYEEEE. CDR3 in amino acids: CASSLVGGLAGQETQYF. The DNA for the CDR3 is TGTGCCAGCAGCTTGGTTGGGGGGCTAGCGGGCCAAGAGACCCAGTACTTC.

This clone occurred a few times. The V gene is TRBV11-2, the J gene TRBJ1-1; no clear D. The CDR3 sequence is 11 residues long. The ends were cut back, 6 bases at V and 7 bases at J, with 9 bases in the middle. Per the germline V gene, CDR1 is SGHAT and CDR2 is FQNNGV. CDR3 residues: CASSTPGEAFF. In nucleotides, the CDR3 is TGTGCCAGCAGTACCCCAGGTGAAGCTTTCTTT.

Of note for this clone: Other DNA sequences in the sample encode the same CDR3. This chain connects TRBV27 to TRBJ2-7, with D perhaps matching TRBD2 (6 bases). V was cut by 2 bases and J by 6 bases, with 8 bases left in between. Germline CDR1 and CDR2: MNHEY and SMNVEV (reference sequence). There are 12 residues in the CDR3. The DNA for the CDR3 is TGTGCCAGCAGTTTACAGGGAGGCGAGCAGTACTTC. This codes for CASSLQGGEQYF.

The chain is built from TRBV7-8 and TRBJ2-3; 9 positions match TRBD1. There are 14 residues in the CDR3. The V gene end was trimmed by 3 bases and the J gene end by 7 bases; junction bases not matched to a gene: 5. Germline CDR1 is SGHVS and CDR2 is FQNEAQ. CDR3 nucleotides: TGTGCCAGCAGCTTCGGGACAGGGCTGAATACGCAGTATTTT. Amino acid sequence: CASSFGTGLNTQYF.

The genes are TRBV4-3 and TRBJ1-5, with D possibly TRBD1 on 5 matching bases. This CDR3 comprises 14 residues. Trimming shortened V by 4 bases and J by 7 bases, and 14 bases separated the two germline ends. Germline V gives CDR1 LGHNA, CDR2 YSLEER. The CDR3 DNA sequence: TGCGCCAGCAGCCCCCGCATGGGGCTCCAGCCCCAGCATTTT. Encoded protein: CASSPRMGLQPQHF.

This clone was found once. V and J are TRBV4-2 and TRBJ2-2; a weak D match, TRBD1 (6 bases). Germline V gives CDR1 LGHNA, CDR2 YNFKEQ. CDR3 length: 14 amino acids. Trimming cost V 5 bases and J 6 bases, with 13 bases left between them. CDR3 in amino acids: CASSNPGDPGELFF. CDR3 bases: TGTGCCAGCAGCAATCCAGGGGATCCCGGGGAGCTGTTTTTT.

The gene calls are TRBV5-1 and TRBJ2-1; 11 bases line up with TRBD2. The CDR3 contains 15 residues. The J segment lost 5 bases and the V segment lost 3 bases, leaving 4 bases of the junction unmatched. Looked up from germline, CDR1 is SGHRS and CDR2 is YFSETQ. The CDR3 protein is CASSSTSGANNEQFF. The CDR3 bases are TGCGCCAGCAGCTCGACTAGCGGGGCGAACAATGAGCAGTTCTTC. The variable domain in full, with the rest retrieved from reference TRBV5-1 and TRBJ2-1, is KAGVTQTPRYLIKTRGQQVTLSCSPISGHRSVSWYQQTPGQGLQFLFEYFSETQRNKGNFPGRFSGRQFSNSRSEMNVSTLELGDSALYLCASSSTSGANNEQFFGPGTRLTVL.

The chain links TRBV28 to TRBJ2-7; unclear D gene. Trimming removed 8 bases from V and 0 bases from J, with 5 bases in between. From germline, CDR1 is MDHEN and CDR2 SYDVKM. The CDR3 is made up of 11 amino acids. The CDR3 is CASEDSYEQYF. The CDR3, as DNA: TGTGCCAGCGAGGACTCCTACGAGCAGTACTTC.

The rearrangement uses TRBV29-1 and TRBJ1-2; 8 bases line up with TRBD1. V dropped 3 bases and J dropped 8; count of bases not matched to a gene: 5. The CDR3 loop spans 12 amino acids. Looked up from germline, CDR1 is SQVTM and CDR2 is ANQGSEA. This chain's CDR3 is CSVEDRVMGYTF. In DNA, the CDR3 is TGCAGCGTTGAGGACAGGGTAATGGGCTACACCTTC.

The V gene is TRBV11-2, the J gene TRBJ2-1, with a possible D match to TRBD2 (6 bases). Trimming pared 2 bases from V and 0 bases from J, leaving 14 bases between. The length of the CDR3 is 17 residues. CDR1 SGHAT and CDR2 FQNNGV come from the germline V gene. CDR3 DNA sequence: TGTGCCAGCAGCTTAATGGGCGGGAAGAGCTCCTACAATGAGCAGTTCTTC. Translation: CASSLMGGKSSYNEQFF.

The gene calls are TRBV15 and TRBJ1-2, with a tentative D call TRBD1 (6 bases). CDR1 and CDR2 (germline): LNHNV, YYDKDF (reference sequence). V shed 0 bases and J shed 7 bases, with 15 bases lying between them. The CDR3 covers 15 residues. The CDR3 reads CATSRELLQGSGYTF. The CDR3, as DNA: TGTGCCACCAGCAGAGAACTCCTACAGGGATCTGGCTACACCTTC.